These 27 T cell receptor beta chains were all obtained from the same sample, sequenced in a study of shared clonotypes between healthy human individuals. Assay: immunoSEQ multiplex PCR; the TCRdb copy retains only in-frame clones and omits some. The table lists roughly 2,500,000 clones, 93% of them singletons, with approximately 0.36% in the top ten. The sequenced material came from naive CD4+ T cells from PBMCs. Subset denoted: CD45RA+ positively selected. The receptors derive from a man between 18 and 35 years old in good health. Some clones in this sample may be carry-over from other donors' samples.

This chain uses TRBV7-3 with TRBJ2-2, with D unclear. Trimming removed 8 bases at V and 6 bases at J, with 13 bases between. The CDR3 contains 13 residues. From germline, CDR1 is SGHTA and CDR2 FQGTGA. CDR3 amino acids: CASGVGGPGELFF. The CDR3 nucleotides are TGTGCCAGCGGCGTAGGTGGACCCGGGGAGCTGTTTTTT.

The V and J genes are TRBV5-1 and TRBJ2-3; D possibly uses TRBD1 or TRBD2 (5 bases each). The CDR3 contains 17 residues. Germline-derived CDR1 and CDR2 are SGHRS and YFSETQ. V lost 2 bases to trimming and J lost 6 bases, with 22 bases between them. Here the CDR3 reads CASSFFHSNPWGDTQYF. In nucleotides, the CDR3 is TGCGCCAGCAGCTTTTTTCACAGCAACCCTTGGGGGGATACGCAGTATTTT. Variable domain in full (rest from reference TRBV5-1 and TRBJ2-3): KAGVTQTPRYLIKTRGQQVTLSCSPISGHRSVSWYQQTPGQGLQFLFEYFSETQRNKGNFPGRFSGRQFSNSRSEMNVSTLELGDSALYLCASSFFHSNPWGDTQYFGPGTRLTVL.

This chain joins TRBV7-3 and TRBJ2-3; 9 nucleotides align to TRBD1. The CDR3 is 15 amino acids. The germline V gene has CDR1 SGHTA and CDR2 FQGTGA. V shed 3 bases, J shed 1 base, and the junction held 2 bases outside the gene matches. The CDR3 DNA sequence: TGTGCCAGCAGCTTGGGACAGGGAGGCACAGATACGCAGTATTTT. It translates to CASSLGQGGTDTQYF.

Comment on this clone: The same CDR3 arises from other DNA sequences in this sample as well. J is TRBJ1-5 and V is TRBV5-4; 9 bases line up with TRBD1. J lost 6 bases, V lost 4 bases, and 5 bases had no gene match. Germline CDR1 and CDR2: SGHNT and YYREEE (reference sequence). The CDR3 has 14 amino acids. CDR3 in DNA: TGTGCCAGCAGCCTGGGGGGACAGGGTCAGCCCCAGCATTTT. Its protein product is CASSLGGQGQPQHF.

This sequence joins TRBV7-9 and TRBJ2-1; D is uncertain. Germline V gene data show CDR1 as SEHNR and CDR2 as FQNEAQ (reference sequence). V was cut by 5 bases and J by 8 bases, with 16 bases left in between. The CDR3 loop spans 14 amino acids. The CDR3 is CASSQTNSADEQFF. CDR3 in DNA: TGTGCCAGCAGCCAAACCAACTCGGCTGATGAGCAGTTCTTC.

V is TRBV6-1 and J is TRBJ1-5; D call uncertain. The CDR3 totals 15 residues. Germline lookup yields CDR1 MNHNS and CDR2 SASEGT. V lost 0 bases, J lost 1 base, and 7 bases lay in between. The CDR3 region is CASSEARYSNQPQHF. DNA for the CDR3: TGTGCCAGCAGTGAAGCCCGCTACAGCAATCAGCCCCAGCATTTT.

The rearrangement uses TRBV7-3 and TRBJ2-1, with 14 bases matching TRBD2. V was pared by 5 bases and J by 7 bases, with 7 bases of the junction left unmatched. The germline V gene has CDR1 SGHTA and CDR2 FQGTGA. This CDR3 region has 16 residues. CDR3: CASSPVGTSGSNEQFF. Written as DNA, the CDR3 is TGTGCCAGCAGCCCAGTCGGGACTAGCGGGAGTAATGAGCAGTTCTTC.

The genes are TRBV10-3 and TRBJ2-7; 10 nucleotides align to TRBD2. Germline V gene data show CDR1 as ENHRY and CDR2 as SYGVKD. The J segment lost 5 bases and the V segment lost 4 bases, leaving 14 bases of the junction unmatched. The CDR3 spans 17 residues. CDR3 loop: CAISVTSGFLSPHEQYF. CDR3 bases: TGTGCCATCAGTGTGACTAGCGGGTTCCTCTCGCCGCACGAGCAGTACTTC.

This clone was detected a few times. The chain carries TRBV25-1 and TRBJ1-1; D call uncertain. Per the germline V gene, CDR1 is MGHDK and CDR2 is SYGVNS. V was clipped by 9 bases and J by 7 bases, with 24 bases between them. The CDR3 consists of 15 residues. CDR3 loop: CASKPSHNIGLEAFF. CDR3 bases: TGTGCCAGTAAACCCTCCCATAACATAGGCCTTGAAGCTTTCTTT.

The V gene is TRBV19, the J gene TRBJ2-2; 7 nucleotides agree with TRBD2. The V and J ends lost 5 bases and 0 bases, in that order; junction bases with no gene match: 9. Germline V lookup: CDR1 LNHDA, CDR2 SQIVND (reference sequence). The CDR3 has 17 residues. The CDR3 here is CASSLALAASNTGELFF. The CDR3 DNA follows: TGTGCCAGTAGTCTCGCGCTAGCGGCATCGAACACCGGGGAGCTGTTTTTT.

The rearrangement uses TRBV28 and TRBJ1-1, with D uncertain. This CDR3 is 14 amino acids long. Trimming took 6 bases from V and 3 from J, leaving 14 bases between them. Germline CDR1 is MDHEN and CDR2 is SYDVKM. CDR3 residues: CASSRQMGYTEAFF. In DNA form, the CDR3 reads TGTGCCAGCAGCCGCCAAATGGGATACACTGAAGCTTTCTTT. Using reference TRBV28 and TRBJ1-1 for the parts outside the CDR3, the full variable domain is DVKVTQSSRYLVKRTGEKVFLECVQDMDHENMFWYRQDPGLGLRLIYFSYDVKMKEKGDIPEGYSVSREKKERFSLILESASTNQTSMYLCASSRQMGYTEAFFGQGTRLTVV.

The chain uses TRBV2 and TRBJ2-5, with D unclear. This CDR3 has 13 residues. V lost 5 bases to trimming and J lost 5 bases, with 12 bases between them. CDR1 and CDR2 (germline): SNHLY, FYNNEI. Written as DNA, the CDR3 is TGTGCCAGCAGTATTATCCAAGGCGAGACCCAGTACTTC. Its protein is CASSIIQGETQYF.

With respect to this clone: The same CDR3 also results from other DNA sequences found in this sample. The chain links TRBV29-1 to TRBJ2-7, with D perhaps TRBD2 (5 bases). The CDR3 is 13 residues long. V was pared by 6 bases and J by 0 bases, with 12 bases between. Per germline, CDR1 SQVTM and CDR2 ANQGSEA. The CDR3, as DNA: TGCAGCGTGAGTTCGGGGAGCTCCTACGAGCAGTACTTC. It codes for CSVSSGSSYEQYF.

The chain uses TRBV28 and TRBJ2-7; 10 nucleotides match TRBD2. V shed 5 bases, J shed 2 bases, and the junction held 6 bases outside the gene matches. Per germline, CDR1 MDHEN and CDR2 SYDVKM. There are 15 residues in the CDR3. The CDR3: CASSQRTSGTYEQYF. CDR3 bases: TGTGCCAGCAGTCAAAGGACTAGCGGTACCTACGAGCAGTACTTC.

The rearrangement joins TRBV7-9 to TRBJ2-2, with 8 bases that match TRBD2. CDR1 SEHNR and CDR2 FQNEAQ come from the germline V gene (reference sequence). J lost 5 bases, V lost 3 bases, and 2 bases had no gene match. The CDR3 loop spans 14 amino acids. CDR3 amino acids: CASSFLAGTGELFF. CDR3 DNA sequence: TGTGCCAGCAGCTTTTTAGCGGGAACCGGGGAGCTGTTTTTT.

The rearrangement links TRBV11-2 to TRBJ2-7, with D possibly being TRBD1 (6 bases). Trimming took off 1 base at V and 3 bases at J, with 16 bases between the two ends. CDR1 is SGHAT and CDR2 is FQNNGV in the germline V gene. The CDR3 spans 16 residues. CDR3 bases: TGTGCCAGCAGCTTAGGGGTTAGGACAGAGTACTACGAGCAGTACTTC. Translating gives CASSLGVRTEYYEQYF.

V usage is TRBV7-9 and J usage is TRBJ1-4; D is possibly TRBD1 (5 bases). This CDR3 contains 15 residues. V dropped 4 bases and J dropped 0 bases, with 9 bases sitting between them. The germline CDR1 and CDR2 sequences are SEHNR and FQNEAQ (reference sequence). The CDR3 nucleotides are TGTGCCAGCAGCTCTAGGGGTTCAACTAATGAAAAACTGTTTTTT. It codes for CASSSRGSTNEKLFF. Full variable domain (rest looked up from reference TRBV7-9 and TRBJ1-4): DTGVSQNPRHKITKRGQNVTFRCDPISEHNRLYWYRQTLGQGPEFLTYFQNEAQLEKSRLLSDRFSAERPKGSFSTLEIQRTEQGDSAMYLCASSSRGSTNEKLFFGSGTQLSVL.

V gene TRBV28 combines with J gene TRBJ2-7; D gene ambiguous. The ends were cut back, 5 bases at V and 7 bases at J, with 15 bases in the middle. The CDR3 spans 13 residues. Germline CDR1 is MDHEN and CDR2 is SYDVKM. The CDR3 nucleotides read TGTGCCAGCAGTAGGGCCGTAGTTGGGGAGCAGTACTTC. This encodes CASSRAVVGEQYF.

This sequence joins TRBV5-1 and TRBJ2-7; the D gene is possibly TRBD2 (5 bases). The CDR3 has 15 amino acids. Germline CDR1 and CDR2: SGHRS and YFSETQ. Deletions cut 0 bases from V and 5 bases from J, with 15 bases between. For the CDR3, the DNA is TGCGCCAGCAGCTTGGCGGGAACCAAAGGCCACGAGCAGTACTTC. Its protein product is CASSLAGTKGHEQYF.

The CDR3 nucleotides are TGTGCCAGCAGCCTGGGCCAGACCGAGCAGTTCTTC. Residues: CASSLGQTEQFF. The chain links TRBV11-3 to TRBJ2-1; D is unresolved. Looked up from germline, CDR1 is SGHNT and CDR2 is YENEEA. V was trimmed by 5 bases and J by 10 bases, leaving 12 bases between them. The CDR3 extends over 12 amino acids.

The V and J genes are TRBV11-2 and TRBJ2-1; 16 bases are shared with TRBD2. Unmatched junction bases numbered 10, after V lost 5 bases and J lost 9 bases. The CDR3 spans 17 residues. Germline V CDR1 and CDR2: SGHAT, FQNNGV. The CDR3 here is CASSPPGLAGGVGEQFF. DNA of the CDR3: TGTGCCAGCAGCCCGCCGGGACTAGCGGGAGGGGTCGGTGAGCAGTTCTTC.

The chain couples TRBV9 to TRBJ1-1; D may be TRBD1 (6 bases). CDR1 SGDLS and CDR2 YYNGEE come from the germline V gene. Trimming removed 3 bases at V and 7 bases at J, with 13 bases between. The CDR3 is 13 residues long. The CDR3 DNA reads as TGTGCCAGCAGCGCGGACAGTCACCGTGAAGCTTTCTTT. This translates into CASSADSHREAFF.

The CDR3 reads CSVESDGWGSNEQFF. DNA for the CDR3: TGCAGCGTTGAATCTGACGGGTGGGGGTCCAATGAGCAGTTCTTC. V and J are TRBV29-1 and TRBJ2-1; D may correspond to TRBD1 or TRBD2 (5 bases each). The V end lost 2 bases, the J end lost 6 bases, and 17 bases lay between the germline ends. The CDR3 has 15 amino acids. Germline V gene data show CDR1 as SQVTM and CDR2 as ANQGSEA.

The CDR3 sequence is CASSLTESTEAFF. The DNA of the CDR3 is TGTGCCAGCAGCTTAACCGAGAGCACTGAAGCTTTCTTT. The rearrangement joins TRBV7-2 to TRBJ1-1; D not certain. Germline V gene lookup returns CDR1 SGHTA and CDR2 FQGNSA. The CDR3 consists of 13 residues. V was clipped by 2 bases and J by 4 bases, with 8 bases between them. The full variable domain, rest sourced from reference TRBV7-2 and TRBJ1-1, is GAGVSQSPSNKVTEKGKDVELRCDPISGHTALYWYRQSLGQGLEFLIYFQGNSAPDKSGLPSDRFSAERTGGSVSTLTIQRTQQEDSAVYLCASSLTESTEAFFGQGTRLTVV.

Details on this clone: Other nucleotide sequences in the sample specify the same CDR3. The rearrangement uses TRBV6-5 and TRBJ2-1; 11 nucleotides line up with TRBD2. CDR1 and CDR2 (germline): MNHEY, SVGAGI. The ends lost 5 bases at V and 4 bases at J; junction bases unmatched: 4. CDR3 length: 15 residues. The chain's CDR3 is CASSLRLAGYNEQFF. For the CDR3, the DNA is TGTGCCAGCAGTCTCCGACTAGCGGGATACAATGAGCAGTTCTTC.

The rearrangement uses TRBV28 and TRBJ1-1; 8 positions match TRBD1. The length of the CDR3 is 14 residues. V lost 6 bases and J lost 7; bases outside the gene matches: 10. Germline assignment: CDR1 MDHEN and CDR2 SYDVKM. The CDR3 region has the DNA TGTGCCAGCAGCCCCGGGACAGGTACGGTTGAAGCTTTCTTT. Translating it yields CASSPGTGTVEAFF. Full variable domain (outside the CDR3, taken from reference TRBV28 and TRBJ1-1): DVKVTQSSRYLVKRTGEKVFLECVQDMDHENMFWYRQDPGLGLRLIYFSYDVKMKEKGDIPEGYSVSREKKERFSLILESASTNQTSMYLCASSPGTGTVEAFFGQGTRLTVV.

V gene TRBV30 combines with J gene TRBJ2-3, with 12 positions matching TRBD2. The V gene end was trimmed by 4 bases and the J gene end by 4 bases; junction bases not matched to a gene: 3. The CDR3 extends over 14 amino acids. Germline values: CDR1 GTSNPN, CDR2 SVGIG (reference sequence). The CDR3: CAWIRLAGADTQYF. The CDR3 region has the DNA TGTGCCTGGATCCGACTAGCGGGGGCAGATACGCAGTATTTT.